This T cell receptor (beta chain) was obtained from a study of identical twins. Study-level findings and limits: Invariant populations such as MAIT and iNKT cells could partly muddle zero-insertion analyses. The authors drew conclusions from cross-sectional statistical analysis rather than following the same donors.

V lost 6 bases to trimming and J lost 8 bases; unmatched junction nucleotides: 6. CDR1 is WNHNN, CDR2 SYGVQD, per germline (reference sequence). The CDR3 covers 12 residues. Many counts were recorded for this clonotype. Its antigen is undetermined. Unique molecular identifiers were in the cDNA, with template-switch universal primer binding. MiXCR, applied by TCRdb to the 5' RACE reads, yields one record per CDR3 protein. The repertoire holds 300,000 to 400,000 distinct CDR3 sequences, around an eighth seen once, with just over 7% in the top ten. These same records also appear under a second study, on yellow fever vaccine responses in identical twins. As that report states: Twins' vaccine T cell responses were reported to seem partly convergent and partly personalized.

This TCR derives from a woman younger than 30 in good health. Sequencing was done on a sample of CD8+ T cells sorted from blood. V usage is TRBV10-1 and J usage is TRBJ1-2; TRBD1 matches at 7 bases. CDR3 amino acids: CASSKDRAGYTF. The CDR3 DNA sequence: TGCGCCAGCAGCAAAGACAGGGCAGGCTACACCTTC.